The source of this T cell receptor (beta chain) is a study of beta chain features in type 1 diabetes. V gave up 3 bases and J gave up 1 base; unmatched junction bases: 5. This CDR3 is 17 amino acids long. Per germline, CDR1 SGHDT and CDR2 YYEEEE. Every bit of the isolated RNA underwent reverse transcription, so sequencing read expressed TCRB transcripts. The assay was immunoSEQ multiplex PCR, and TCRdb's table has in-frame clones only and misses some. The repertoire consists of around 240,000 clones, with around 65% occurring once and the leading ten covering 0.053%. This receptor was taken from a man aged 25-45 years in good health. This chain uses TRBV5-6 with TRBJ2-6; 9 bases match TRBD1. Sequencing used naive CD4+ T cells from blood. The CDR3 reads CASSWDRDGSGANVLTF. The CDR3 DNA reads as TGTGCCAGCAGCTGGGACAGGGACGGTTCTGGGGCCAACGTCCTGACTTTC.